This T cell receptor beta chain was captured in a study of beta chain features in type 1 diabetes. Broader study findings: The study found moderately but significantly shorter TCRB CDR3s in all four CD4+ subsets of Type 1 diabetes patients.

One heparinised draw, averaging about 110 mL, was taken per donor. Sorted cells reached over 95% purity in every population. This clone was observed a few times. Its antigen is not identified. Every bit of the isolated RNA underwent reverse transcription, so sequencing read expressed TCRB transcripts. Sequencing was performed with immunoSEQ multiplex PCR; in TCRdb, only in-frame clones are kept and a portion is missing. The sample has 60,000 or so clones, approximately 52% seen once. V dropped 3 bases and J dropped 7 bases, with 16 bases sitting between them. The CDR3 consists of 14 residues. Germline V lookup: CDR1 SGDLS, CDR2 YYNGEE.

The rearrangement joins TRBV9 to TRBJ1-2; D ambiguous. This sequence originates from a woman aged 35 to 49 with type 1 diabetes. What was sequenced was Tregs from blood. CDR3 coding DNA: TGTGCCAGCAGCGAACGACACGGGGTCGGTGGCTACACCTTC. It specifies CASSERHGVGGYTF.